The rows below give T cell receptor beta chains drawn from one sample of a study of blood T cell repertoires in COVID-19. TCRdb's table, derived via immunoSEQ multiplex PCR, lists solely in-frame clones and lacks some. Counted here are about 380,000 clones, 88% occurring once; the ten biggest clones make up roughly 1.2%. The sequencing sample was made of PBMCs or T cells enriched from blood (not recorded which). The source is a woman between 18 and 29 years old who had recovered from COVID-19. Each CDR3 is given with its conserved first and last residue.

j_call v_call cdr3_length cdr3_aa
TRBJ2-5 TRBV3-1/TRBV3-2 12 CASSPSRETQYF
TRBJ2-7 TRBV7-8 17 CASSLGSGRGNVYEQYF
TRBJ2-7 TRBV7-9 14 CASSLADSTYEQYF
TRBJ2-3 TRBV27 13 CATQGLAPDTQYF
TRBJ1-4 TRBV7-9 15 CASSMNRVQGEKLFF
TRBJ2-3 TRBV3-1/TRBV3-2 16 CASSPSTGGLTDTQYF
TRBJ1-4 TRBV4-2 16 CASSQLLGGSLEKLFF
TRBJ1-2 TRBV28 13 CASKSQGLGGYTF
TRBJ2-5 TRBV5-4 14 CASRIAGGLETQYF
TRBJ2-1 TRBV5-4 12 CASSLGTGGAFF
TRBJ1-2 TRBV4-2 15 CASSPRQGETYGYTF
TRBJ2-2 TRBV3-1/TRBV3-2 18 CASSQGRAGGLNTGELFF
TRBJ1-4 TRBV4-1 15 CASSQDRGINEKLFF
TRBJ2-3 TRBV6-2/TRBV6-3 14 CASSLWTVTDTQYF
TRBJ2-1 TRBV10-1 14 CASSRLAGGHEQFF
TRBJ2-5 TRBV19 14 CASSIGTGRETQYF
TRBJ2-5 TRBV5-1 15 CASSSSRDRGGTQYF
TRBJ2-7 TRBV28 12 CASSLGGNEQYF
TRBJ1-6 TRBV6-6 17 CASSPGQSSSYNSPLHF
TRBJ1-1 TRBV27 15 CASSLSGGLNTEAFF
TRBJ2-5 TRBV5-1 14 CASSLGGGQKTQYF
TRBJ1-2 TRBV30 13 CAWTGTGLSGYTF
TRBJ2-3 TRBV5-6 14 CASSLSRSTDTQYF
TRBJ1-1 TRBV27 13 CASSYTGNTEAFF
TRBJ1-1 TRBV7-9 15 CASSSLQGADTEAFF
TRBJ2-5 TRBV7-9 13 CASSRRTGETQYF
TRBJ1-4 TRBV4-1 17 CASSQYTPGQPNEKLFF
TRBJ2-1 TRBV5-1 14 CASKAGYIRNEQFF
TRBJ1-5 TRBV19 15 CASSTWTDSNQPQHF
TRBJ1-4 TRBV4-2 15 CASSQDPGFNEKLFF
TRBJ2-6 TRBV30 15 CAWSVLGTGANVLTF
TRBJ2-3 TRBV5-1 15 CASSLISGGVDTQYF
TRBJ2-5 TRBV7-2 14 CASSLGGLGRTQYF
TRBJ2-7 TRBV10-3 15 CAISGTSGGPHEQYF
TRBJ1-6 TRBV25-1 15 CASSARQAVKSPLHF
TRBJ2-1 TRBV29-1 13 CSDSGRGYNEQFF
TRBJ1-4 TRBV7-9 15 CASSFGGVDNEKLFF
TRBJ1-6 TRBV7-6 16 CASSTRRVGPNSPLHF
TRBJ1-5 TRBV7-9 14 CASSPGTPDQPQHF
TRBJ1-5 TRBV7-2 12 CASSSRAQPQHF
TRBJ1-4 TRBV19 14 CASSLWTGTEKLFF
TRBJ1-1 TRBV19 12 CASSHEDTEAFF
TRBJ2-7 TRBV5-6 14 CASSRRAEGSEQYF
TRBJ1-1 TRBV29-1 13 CSARPGANTEAFF
TRBJ2-3 TRBV13 13 CARNRGVIHTQYF